Shown below are 5 T cell receptor beta chains from a single sample sequenced in a study of blood T cell repertoires in COVID-19. Sequencing was performed with immunoSEQ multiplex PCR; in TCRdb, only in-frame clones are kept and a portion is missing. The data hold around 40,000 clones, with 88% observed a single time. Sequenced material: peripheral blood. These receptors all stem from a human donor in a cohort sampled during active COVID-19.

This clone was observed a few times. This rearrangement joins TRBV3-1 (or the pseudogene TRBV3-2) to TRBJ1-1; D gene unclear. Trimming removed 10 bases at V and 1 base at J, with 10 bases between. CDR1 is LGHDT and CDR2 is YNNKEL in the germline V gene (reference sequence). This CDR3 is 12 amino acids long. The CDR3 sequence is CAIQMSNTEAFF. The CDR3 region has the DNA TGTGCCATCCAGATGTCGAACACTGAAGCTTTCTTT.

J is TRBJ1-2 and V is TRBV9; 9 bases agree with TRBD1. Germline CDR1 SGDLS, CDR2 YYNGEE. There are 17 residues in the CDR3. V was clipped by 3 bases and J by 8 bases; unmatched bases: 17. In DNA, the CDR3 is TGTGCCAGCAGCGAAGCCGGGACAGGGTCAATATTTAACGGCTACACCTTC. Protein product: CASSEAGTGSIFNGYTF.

The rearrangement uses TRBV6-2 or TRBV6-3 and TRBJ1-5; 8 bases map to TRBD1. V gave up 0 bases and J gave up 6 bases; unmatched junction bases: 4. The germline V gene encodes CDR1 MNHEY and CDR2 SVGEGT. The CDR3 is 15 amino acids. Here the CDR3 DNA reads TGTGCCAGCAGTTACTCTTTGGACAGGGCTCAGCCCCAGCATTTT. Its protein is CASSYSLDRAQPQHF.

The rearrangement uses TRBV6-5 and TRBJ1-2; 10 nucleotides line up with TRBD1. The CDR3 has 14 amino acids. CDR1 MNHEY and CDR2 SVGAGI come from the germline V gene. The ends lost 6 bases at V and 8 bases at J; junction bases unmatched: 9. The CDR3 region is CASRTPGTGAGYTF. The CDR3 DNA sequence: TGTGCCAGCAGAACCCCCGGGACAGGGGCCGGCTACACCTTC.

The chain links TRBV30 to TRBJ1-5; D uncertain. Germline lookup yields CDR1 GTSNPN and CDR2 SVGIG (reference sequence). V was pared by 2 bases and J by 3 bases, with 8 bases between. The length of the CDR3 is 13 residues. CDR3 in DNA: TGTGCCTGGAGTCCCCAGATCAATCAGCCCCAGCATTTT. Translating it yields CAWSPQINQPQHF. Using reference TRBV30 and TRBJ1-5 for the parts outside the CDR3, the full variable domain is SQTIHQWPATLVQPVGSPLSLECTVEGTSNPNLYWYRQAAGRGLQLLFYSVGIGQISSEVPQNLSASRPQDRQFILSSKKLLLSDSGFYLCAWSPQINQPQHFGDGTRLSIL.